The sequence of this T cell receptor beta chain was determined in a study of cytotoxic CD8 clonotypes in ibrutinib-treated CLL. As for the study in general: There were roughly 10 relapsed/refractory patients and around 15 treatment-naive patients, and under 18 were IGHV unmutated. The taking of response samples occurred after a median about 13 months of treatment, with a range of 6 to 36.

Broader study findings: Increased clonality at ibrutinib response gave way to a return toward baseline at progression.

Losses at the gene ends were 7 bases for V and 3 bases for J; bases not matched to a gene: 6. Germline V lookup: CDR1 SNHLY, CDR2 FYNNEI. The CDR3 totals 14 residues. Using immunoSEQ multiplex PCR, the repertoire was profiled, and TCRdb retains in-frame clones only, with some absent. The table has 15,000 to 20,000 clones, about 86% seen once. Comment on this clone: No antigen is known for it.

This rearrangement joins TRBV2 to TRBJ2-3; 8 bases are a match to TRBD2. This TCR derives from a human donor with chronic lymphocytic leukemia. The sample consisted of PBMCs, taken before ibrutinib treatment. Here the CDR3 DNA reads TGTGCCAGCAAATCGGGACTAGTTACAGATACGCAGTATTTT. It translates to CASKSGLVTDTQYF.